Following are 6 T cell receptor beta chains from one sample sequenced in a study of cytomegalovirus exposure and HLA in healthy donors. The PCR made use of 60 Vbeta and 13 Jbeta primers. Method: immunoSEQ multiplex PCR; TCRdb's copy keeps in-frame clones and lacks some. The data hold hundreds of thousands of clones, with roughly 90% observed a single time. Sequencing input: PBMCs. The receptor source for this set is a woman between 18 and 29 years old in good health and CMV-seronegative.

V is TRBV7-9 and J is TRBJ1-1; no clear D gene. Trimming took 5 bases from V and 0 from J, leaving 10 bases between them. CDR3 size: 14 residues. Germline V gene lookup returns CDR1 SEHNR and CDR2 FQNEAQ (reference sequence). The CDR3 loop is CASSPPQVNTEAFF. CDR3 nucleotides: TGTGCCAGCAGCCCCCCCCAGGTGAACACTGAAGCTTTCTTT.

The rearrangement uses TRBV5-6 and TRBJ2-3; possibly TRBD2 for D (7 bases). Germline V lookup: CDR1 SGHDT, CDR2 YYEEEE. This CDR3 spans 17 amino acids. V dropped 0 bases and J dropped 4 bases, with 18 bases sitting between them. The CDR3 region has the DNA TGTGCCAGCAGCTTGGATCTGTGGGGGGGCAGTGCAGATACGCAGTATTTT. Translating it yields CASSLDLWGGSADTQYF. Full variable domain (missing parts from reference TRBV5-6 and TRBJ2-3): DAGVTQSPTHLIKTRGQQVTLRCSPKSGHDTVSWYQQALGQGPQFIFQYYEEEERQRGNFPDRFSGHQFPNYSSELNVNALLLGDSALYLCASSLDLWGGSADTQYFGPGTRLTVL.

The chain employs TRBV7-9 and TRBJ2-5; D uncertain. This CDR3 contains 13 residues. The germline V and J ends were trimmed by 1 base and 7 bases, with 10 bases remaining between them. CDR1 and CDR2 from the germline V gene are SEHNR and FQNEAQ (reference sequence). CDR3 region: CASSLVVRGTQYF. The CDR3 nucleotides are TGTGCCAGCAGCTTAGTCGTTCGAGGGACCCAGTACTTC.

CDR3 region: CASSEVGTPEAFF. The CDR3 nucleotides read TGCGCCAGCAGTGAGGTCGGGACTCCTGAAGCTTTCTTT. The chain carries TRBV10-2 and TRBJ1-1, with a weak D call TRBD1 (5 bases). V was pared by 2 bases and J by 6 bases, with 10 bases between. This CDR3 spans 13 amino acids. Germline V lookup: CDR1 WSHSY, CDR2 SAAADI.

The V call is TRBV5-4, the J call TRBJ1-4; TRBD1 matches at 8 bases. The J segment lost 5 bases and the V segment lost 2 bases, leaving 5 bases of the junction unmatched. CDR3 length equals 15 residues. CDR1 is SGHNT, CDR2 YYREEE, per germline (reference sequence). The CDR3, as DNA: TGTGCCAGCAGCTTACGCAGGGGGCAGAATGAAAAACTGTTTTTT. This translates into CASSLRRGQNEKLFF.

The V gene is TRBV10-1, the J gene TRBJ2-5; 9 nucleotides align to TRBD1. The DNA end is a closer match to TRBJ2-7, so the J assignment may be wrong. This CDR3 is built from 12 residues. Germline CDR1 is WNHNN and CDR2 is SYGVQD (reference sequence). The CDR3 is CASSQTGGEQYF. In DNA, the CDR3 is TGCGCCAGCAGCCAGACAGGGGGCGAGCAGTACTTC.